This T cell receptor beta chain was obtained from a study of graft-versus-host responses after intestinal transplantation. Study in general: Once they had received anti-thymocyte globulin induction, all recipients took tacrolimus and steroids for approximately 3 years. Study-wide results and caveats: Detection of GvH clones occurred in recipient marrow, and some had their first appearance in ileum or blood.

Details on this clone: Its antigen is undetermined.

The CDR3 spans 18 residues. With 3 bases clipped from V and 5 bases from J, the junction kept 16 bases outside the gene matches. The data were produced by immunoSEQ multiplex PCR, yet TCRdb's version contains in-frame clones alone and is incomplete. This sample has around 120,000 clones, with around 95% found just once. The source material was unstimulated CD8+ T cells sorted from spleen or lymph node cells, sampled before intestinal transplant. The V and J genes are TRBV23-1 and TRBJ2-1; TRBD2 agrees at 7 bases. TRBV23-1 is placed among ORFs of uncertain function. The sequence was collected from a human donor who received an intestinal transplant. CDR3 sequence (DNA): TGCGCCAGCAGTCATAACCGAGGGAGGGAGGGACCGGACAATGAGCAGTTCTTC. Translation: CASSHNRGREGPDNEQFF.